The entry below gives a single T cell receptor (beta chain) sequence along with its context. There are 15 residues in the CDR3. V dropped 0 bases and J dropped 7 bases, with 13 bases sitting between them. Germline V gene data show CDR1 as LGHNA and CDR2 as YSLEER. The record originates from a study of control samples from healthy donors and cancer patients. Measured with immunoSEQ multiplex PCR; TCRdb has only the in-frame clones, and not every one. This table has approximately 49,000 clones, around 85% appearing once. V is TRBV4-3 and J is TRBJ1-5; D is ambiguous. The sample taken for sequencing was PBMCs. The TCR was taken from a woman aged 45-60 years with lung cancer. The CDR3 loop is CASSQDSDLRQPQHF. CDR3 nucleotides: TGCGCCAGCAGCCAAGATTCCGACCTCCGGCAGCCCCAGCATTTT.